The clone carrying this T cell receptor beta chain turned up a few times. Its antigen is unknown. These data are taken from a study of T cells in Graves' hyperthyroidism and ophthalmopathy. Overall study results and limits: Most expanded thyroid clonotypes above 0.001 also appeared in blood.

CDR3 length: 15 amino acids. Trimming removed 2 bases from V and 2 bases from J, with 12 bases in between. RNA transcripts served as the template for amplifying TCR beta CDR3 regions. A set of HTBI primers served as the primers for a first-round RT-PCR of the TCR CDR3. TCRdb analysed the multiplex PCR reads with MiXCR anew, one entry per CDR3 protein. Of about 640,000 distinct CDR3 sequences listed, around 20% are singletons. This chain uses TRBV12-3 or TRBV12-4 with TRBJ1-2; no clear D. The sequenced sample consisted of blood. The origin of this receptor is a man younger than 40 with Graves' ophthalmopathy. The CDR3 DNA reads as TGTGCCAGCAGTTTAACACGGACGGGGAACTATGGCTACACCTTC. The encoded protein is CASSLTRTGNYGYTF.